This paragraph reports one T cell receptor beta chain. Its antigen remains unknown. The sample is drawn from a study of cytomegalovirus exposure and HLA in healthy donors. Study context: An earlier analysis identified 100 million to 130 million unique TCR beta sequences in about 200 million T cells.

Study results and caveats: The HLA-A and HLA-B alleles of most subjects were reportedly predicted accurately from TCR beta sequences.

Vbeta (60) and Jbeta (13) primers were used in the PCR. Assay used: immunoSEQ multiplex PCR; TCRdb lists only in-frame clones, some missing. The data show roughly 140,000 clones, with roughly three quarters seen just once and roughly 4.7% held by the top ten. This TCR was sampled from a male donor in good health and CMV-seronegative. Material: PBMCs.

CDR3 coding DNA: TGTGCCAGCTCACCACCACAGGGTCCCCTCCACTTT. Translated, it gives CASSPPQGPLHF. V is TRBV18 and J is TRBJ1-6, with D possibly being TRBD1 (6 bases). The V and J ends lost 0 bases and 13 bases respectively, with 7 bases between them. CDR1 and CDR2 from the germline V gene are KGHSH and LQKENI. CDR3 length: 12 amino acids. Using reference TRBV18 and TRBJ1-6 for the parts outside the CDR3, the full variable domain is NAGVMQNPRHLVRRRGQEARLRCSPMKGHSHVYWYRQLPEEGLKFMVYLQKENIIDESGMPKERFSAEFPKEGPSILRIQQVVRGDSAAYFCASSPPQGPLHFGNGTRLTVT.